This passage covers 18 T cell receptor beta chains from one sample sequenced in a study of breast tumors, draining lymph nodes, adjacent tissues. TCRdb reprocessed the multiplex PCR reads with MiXCR, giving one entry per CDR3 protein. The table has 250,000 or so distinct CDR3 sequences, under 35% seen once. Axillary draining lymph nodes of breast cancer patients supplied the node samples. The sequenced material came from axillary lymph node tissue. These receptors were taken from a female donor with breast cancer. Some clones in this sample may be carry-over from other donors' samples.

Many counts were recorded for this clonotype. The V call is TRBV12-3 or TRBV12-4, the J call TRBJ2-1, with 10 positions matching TRBD2. CDR3 length: 16 amino acids. V was pared by 5 bases and J by 5 bases, with 9 bases of the junction left unmatched. As DNA, the CDR3 is TGTGCCAGCAGTCCGGCTCTAGCGGGGGCCAACAATGAGCAGTTCTTC. Translation gives CASSPALAGANNEQFF.

This clonotype was counted ten times or more. Written as DNA, the CDR3 is TGTGCCAGCAGTATTGGACGGAACTATGGCTACACCTTC. Protein: CASSIGRNYGYTF. The chain combines TRBV12-3 or TRBV12-4 with TRBJ1-2; D is uncertain. The V and J ends lost 5 bases and 2 bases respectively, with 9 bases between them. The CDR3 runs 13 residues.

In its sample, this clonotype was seen a few times. This sequence joins TRBV20-1 and TRBJ2-1; the match to TRBD2 covers 9 bases. V lost 3 bases and J lost 9; bases outside the gene matches: 21. Germline CDR1 reads DFQATT; CDR2 reads SNEGSKA (reference sequence). The CDR3 covers 18 residues. The CDR3 sequence is CSARGLAHPVPRALEQFF. CDR3 nucleotide sequence: TGCAGTGCTAGGGGACTAGCCCATCCCGTTCCTAGGGCGCTTGAGCAGTTCTTC.

This clonotype was seen repeatedly, ten times or more. The chain uses TRBV10-1 and TRBJ2-1; D not resolved. Trimming left V 3 bases short and J 4 bases short, with 10 bases between. The CDR3 loop spans 14 amino acids. Germline V gene data show CDR1 as WNHNN and CDR2 as SYGVQD (reference sequence). As DNA, the CDR3 is TGCGCCAGCAGTGACGGGCCTTTTTACAATGAGCAGTTCTTC. Its translation is CASSDGPFYNEQFF.

This clonotype was observed a handful of times. A clone one base away is much larger, so this may be a read error. The CDR3 does not end in the conserved phenylalanine or tryptophan, so this is likely a read error. The chain has TRBV7-8 and TRBJ2-5, with D perhaps TRBD2 (6 bases). Per the germline V gene, CDR1 is SGHVS and CDR2 is FQNEAQ. Trimming cost V 6 bases and J 0 bases, with 11 bases left between them. The CDR3 contains 14 residues. The CDR3: CASSRVADQETQYL. CDR3 bases: TGTGCCAGCAGTCGAGTAGCGGACCAAGAGACCCAGTACCTC.

The chain employs TRBV7-2 and TRBJ2-2; D is unresolved. Germline V CDR1 and CDR2: SGHTA, FQGNSA. This CDR3 is 15 amino acids long. The V and J ends lost 4 bases and 4 bases respectively, with 13 bases between them. The CDR3 DNA follows: TGTGCCAGCAGCTCTAGATGGGCTTCCACCGGGGAGCTGTTTTTT. This gives the protein CASSSRWASTGELFF.

This clonotype was found many times. The rearrangement joins TRBV11-2 to TRBJ2-7, with a tentative D call TRBD1 (6 bases). The CDR3 has 14 amino acids. Germline assignment: CDR1 SGHAT and CDR2 FQNNGV. V shed 5 bases and J shed 6 bases, with 17 bases lying between them. The CDR3, as DNA: TGTGCCAGCAGCCCCTGGGACACACGAGGCGAGCAGTACTTC. This gives the protein CASSPWDTRGEQYF.

This clonotype came up many times. CDR3 sequence reads: CASMLGSYNEQFF. CDR3 DNA: TGTGCCAGCATGTTGGGTTCCTACAATGAGCAGTTCTTC. This rearrangement joins TRBV2 to TRBJ2-1; D is ambiguous. Trimming shortened V by 7 bases and J by 1 base, and 8 bases separated the two germline ends. Germline CDR1 is SNHLY and CDR2 is FYNNEI. This CDR3 is 13 amino acids long.

This clonotype has at least ten counts. This chain joins TRBV20-1 and TRBJ2-7; the D gene could be TRBD1 or TRBD2 (5 bases each). There are 15 residues in the CDR3. The V end was cut by 3 bases, the J end by 0 bases, with 15 bases between. In germline, CDR1 is DFQATT, CDR2 SNEGSKA (reference sequence). CDR3 nucleotide sequence: TGCAGTGCTAGTTCCAGGGAGTCGGGCTCCTACGAGCAGTACTTC. This encodes CSASSRESGSYEQYF.

This clonotype has a count of ten or more. This chain uses TRBV11-3 with TRBJ2-3, with unresolved D. Trimming cost V 0 bases and J 4 bases, with 11 bases left between them. The CDR3 runs to 15 residues. In germline, CDR1 is SGHNT, CDR2 YENEEA. The CDR3 sequence is CASSLDRVEADTQYF. The CDR3 DNA reads TGTGCCAGCAGCTTAGATAGGGTTGAAGCAGATACGCAGTATTTT.

This clonotype was seen only a few times. The junction does not match germline at one end; this may be a read error. The chain has TRBV7-9 and TRBJ2-3, with D possibly TRBD1 on 5 matching bases. CDR1 is SEHNR, CDR2 FQNEAQ, per germline (reference sequence). This CDR3 region has 14 residues. CDR3 sequence: CASGLDTLEDTQYF. CDR3 bases: TGTGCCAGCGGCTTGGACACGTTGGAGGATACGCAGTATTTT.

A few counts support this clonotype. The rearrangement uses TRBV24-1 and TRBJ1-1, with D tentatively TRBD1 (6 bases). The CDR3 covers 11 residues. Germline V gives CDR1 KGHDR, CDR2 SFDVKD. The V gene lost 7 bases and the J gene lost 6 bases, with 8 bases spanning the gap. This CDR3 is CATRQGAEAFF. CDR3 nucleotides: TGTGCCACCAGACAGGGTGCTGAAGCTTTCTTT.

This clonotype was counted at least ten times. V and J are TRBV25-1 and TRBJ2-3; D remains unclear. The V gene lost 2 bases and the J gene lost 4 bases, with 7 bases spanning the gap. Germline loops: CDR1 MGHDK, CDR2 SYGVNS. The CDR3 covers 13 residues. CDR3 protein: CASSELAADTQYF. For the CDR3, the DNA is TGTGCCAGCAGTGAACTGGCGGCAGATACGCAGTATTTT.

The CDR3 here is CASSRSRAGQETQYF. In DNA form, the CDR3 reads TGTGCCAGCAGCAGAAGCCGGGCCGGGCAAGAGACCCAGTACTTC. V gene TRBV11-2 combines with J gene TRBJ2-5, with D hard to call. V was pared by 5 bases and J by 2 bases, with 15 bases between. This CDR3 region has 15 residues. Germline-derived CDR1 and CDR2 are SGHAT and FQNNGV.

The CDR3 is CASSLVPRAHGYTF. For the CDR3, the DNA is TGCGCCAGCAGCTTGGTTCCCAGGGCGCATGGCTACACCTTC. This rearrangement joins TRBV5-1 to TRBJ1-2; weak D call: TRBD1 (5 bases). The CDR3 has 14 amino acids. Per germline, CDR1 SGHRS and CDR2 YFSETQ. Trimming shortened V by 0 bases and J by 6 bases, and 12 bases separated the two germline ends.

Comment on this clonotype: A much larger clone differs by one base, so this may be a read error. The V gene is TRBV11-2, the J gene TRBJ2-7; a possible D gene is TRBD1 (5 bases). The CDR3 is 15 amino acids. V was shortened by 0 bases and J by 1 base, with 10 bases between the two germline ends. The germline V gene encodes CDR1 SGHAT and CDR2 FQNNGV. DNA for the CDR3: TGTGCCAGCAGCTTAGAGTGGGGCGCGTCCTACGAGCAGTACTTC. This codes for CASSLEWGASYEQYF. The full variable domain, with the rest looked up from reference TRBV11-2 and TRBJ2-7, is EAGVAQSPRYKIIEKRQSVAFWCNPISGHATLYWYQQILGQGPKLLIQFQNNGVVDDSQLPKDRFSAERLKGVDSTLKIQPAKLEDSAVYLCASSLEWGASYEQYFGPGTRLTVT.

This clonotype was seen a few times. A much larger clonotype is one base distant, so this may be a read error. The chain combines TRBV7-8 with TRBJ2-7; no clear D. The CDR3 is 14 amino acids. CDR1 is SGHVS and CDR2 is FQNEAQ in the germline V gene. Trimming pared 5 bases from V and 2 bases from J, leaving 13 bases between. The CDR3 DNA follows: TGTGCCAGCAGCCCAAAGGCCCCCCCCTACGAGCAGTACTTC. Translation: CASSPKAPPYEQYF.

This clonotype was counted many times. V gene TRBV30 combines with J gene TRBJ1-5, with a tentative D call TRBD1 (5 bases). Germline V gene sequence: CDR1 GTSNPN, CDR2 SVGIG (reference sequence). V was pared by 8 bases and J by 3 bases, with 14 bases between. The CDR3 loop spans 13 amino acids. The CDR3 protein is CAQGGENNQPQHF. CDR3 sequence (DNA): TGTGCCCAGGGAGGGGAGAACAATCAGCCCCAGCATTTT. Variable domain in full (rest from reference TRBV30 and TRBJ1-5): SQTIHQWPATLVQPVGSPLSLECTVEGTSNPNLYWYRQAAGRGLQLLFYSVGIGQISSEVPQNLSASRPQDRQFILSSKKLLLSDSGFYLCAQGGENNQPQHFGDGTRLSIL.